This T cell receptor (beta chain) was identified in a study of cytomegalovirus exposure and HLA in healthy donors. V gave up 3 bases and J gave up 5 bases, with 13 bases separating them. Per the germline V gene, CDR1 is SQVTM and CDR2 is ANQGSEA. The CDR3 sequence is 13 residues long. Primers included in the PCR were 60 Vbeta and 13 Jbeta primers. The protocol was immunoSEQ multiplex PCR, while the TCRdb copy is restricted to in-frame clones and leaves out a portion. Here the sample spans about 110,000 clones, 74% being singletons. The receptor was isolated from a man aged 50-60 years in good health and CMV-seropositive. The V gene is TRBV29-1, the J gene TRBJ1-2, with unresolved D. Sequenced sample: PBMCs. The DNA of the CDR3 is TGCAGCGTTGAGGGGAGGGAAACTTATGGCTACACCTTC. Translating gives CSVEGRETYGYTF.